This T cell receptor beta chain was found in a study of blood T cell repertoires in COVID-19. Background on the study: Samples of COVID-19 (acute and convalescent) were obtained from the United States, Italy and Spain.

Some clones are missing from TCRdb's copy, which holds only in-frame ones; the method was immunoSEQ multiplex PCR. The data show 400,000 or so clones, roughly nine tenths seen once. V was cut by 5 bases and J by 11 bases, with 28 bases left in between. The CDR3 totals 17 residues. In germline, CDR1 is SGHAT, CDR2 FQNNGV. The sequence came from a man between 25 and 39 years old who had recovered from COVID-19. The chain links TRBV11-2 to TRBJ1-5, with a weak D call TRBD1 (5 bases). The sample was PBMCs or T cells enriched from blood (not recorded which). CDR3 nucleotide sequence: TGTGCCAGCAGCCCCCGCTCAAGGGGACGGGGGTCTCTGGCCCAGCATTTT. Protein product: CASSPRSRGRGSLAQHF. The full variable domain, its missing parts supplied by reference TRBV11-2 and TRBJ1-5, is EAGVAQSPRYKIIEKRQSVAFWCNPISGHATLYWYQQILGQGPKLLIQFQNNGVVDDSQLPKDRFSAERLKGVDSTLKIQPAKLEDSAVYLCASSPRSRGRGSLAQHFGDGTRLSIL.